There are many counts of the clone carrying this T cell receptor beta chain. Primers used in a second PCR of roughly 6 to 11 cycles were a sample-barcoded 5' primer and a J-beta primer mix. Every molecule of cDNA carried a tag from a template-switch adaptor with 12 random nucleotides. Each CDR3 protein is one row after TCRdb ran MiXCR on the 5' RACE reads. Of hundreds of thousands of distinct CDR3 sequences listed, 50% to 65% are singletons. This CDR3 has 16 residues. Germline-derived CDR1 and CDR2 are SGDLS and YYNGEE. Trimming shortened V by 4 bases and J by 6 bases, and 19 bases separated the two germline ends. This entry comes from a study of blood T cells in healthy people across ages.

Sequenced input: blood. The sequence derives from an elderly man in good health. V gene TRBV9 combines with J gene TRBJ2-2; D perhaps matches TRBD2 (6 bases). Here the CDR3 reads CASSPGSAGRSGELFF. In DNA, the CDR3 is TGTGCCAGCAGCCCAGGAAGCGCGGGAAGATCCGGGGAGCTGTTTTTT.